A single sample is the source of the 13 T cell receptor beta chains below, sequenced in a study of molecular identifiers for immune sequencing clone quantification. TCRdb reanalysed the PCR reads using MiXCR and keeps one entry per CDR3 protein. This table holds about 40,000 distinct CDR3 sequences, roughly a fifth found once. Sequenced input: naive CD8+ T cells from blood, with Jurkat cell RNA spiked in. Subset denoted: FACS-sorted CD8+CD4-CCR7+CD45RA+ naive T cells. The receptors derive from a human donor in good health. Some libraries in this study had Jurkat cell RNA spiked in.

Ten or more counts support this clonotype. The chain carries TRBV18 and TRBJ2-1; 9 bases line up with TRBD2. Germline loops: CDR1 KGHSH, CDR2 LQKENI. With V trimmed by 6 bases and J by 3 bases, 6 bases remained unmatched. This CDR3 has 15 residues. The CDR3 spells CASSPSGNYYNEQFF. The CDR3 DNA follows: TGTGCCAGCTCTCCTAGCGGGAACTACTACAATGAGCAGTTCTTC. Combining the CDR3 with reference TRBV18 and TRBJ2-1 gives the whole variable domain NAGVMQNPRHLVRRRGQEARLRCSPMKGHSHVYWYRQLPEEGLKFMVYLQKENIIDESGMPKERFSAEFPKEGPSILRIQQVVRGDSAAYFCASSPSGNYYNEQFFGPGTRLTVL.

Turning to this clonotype: A much larger clone sits a single nucleotide away, making a read error possible. The rearrangement links TRBV27 to TRBJ2-5; D possibly corresponds to TRBD1 (5 bases). The CDR3 length is 14 residues. Per the germline V gene, CDR1 is MNHEY and CDR2 is SMNVEV (reference sequence). Written as DNA, the CDR3 is TGTGCCGGCAGTTATCTAGGGGTCCAAGAGACCCAGTACTTC. It yields the protein CAGSYLGVQETQYF.

This clonotype was recorded at least ten times. J is TRBJ2-7 and V is TRBV29-1, with 7 positions matching TRBD1. This CDR3 is built from 11 residues. Per the germline V gene, CDR1 is SQVTM and CDR2 is ANQGSEA. V lost 4 bases and J lost 7; bases outside the gene matches: 4. The CDR3 region has the DNA TGCAGCGTTGGACAGGGTCGGGAGCAGTACTTC. Its protein is CSVGQGREQYF.

This clonotype has a count of ten or more. The chain uses TRBV4-2 and TRBJ2-7; weak D call: TRBD2 (6 bases). Trimming shortened V by 3 bases and J by 2 bases, and 11 bases separated the two germline ends. Germline values: CDR1 LGHNA, CDR2 YNFKEQ. There are 14 residues in the CDR3. This CDR3 is CASSQVGSPYEQYF. In DNA form, the CDR3 reads TGTGCCAGCAGCCAGGTCGGGAGCCCCTACGAGCAGTACTTC.

At least ten counts were recorded for this clonotype. The V call is TRBV7-9, the J call TRBJ1-2, with no clear D. Germline loops: CDR1 SEHNR, CDR2 FQNEAQ (reference sequence). The CDR3 consists of 13 residues. Trimming stripped 7 bases from V and 3 bases from J, with 12 bases between. The CDR3 spells CASTSAGYYGYTF. Here the CDR3 DNA reads TGTGCCAGCACCTCTGCGGGGTACTATGGCTACACCTTC.

This clonotype was counted many times. V and J are TRBV30 and TRBJ2-2, with 11 bases identical to TRBD2. Germline V gene sequence: CDR1 GTSNPN, CDR2 SVGIG (reference sequence). Trimming removed 0 bases from V and 8 bases from J; junction bases left unmatched: 8. The CDR3 sequence is 16 residues long. The CDR3 DNA is TGTGCCTGGAGTGTAGGTAGCGGGAGGGCCGCAGGGGAGCTGTTTTTT. Translation gives CAWSVGSGRAAGELFF.

This clonotype was picked up many times. V is TRBV3-1 and J is TRBJ2-6; D may correspond to TRBD1 or TRBD2 (5 bases each). The CDR3 sequence is 18 residues long. V lost 4 bases to trimming and J lost 0 bases, with 16 bases between them. Germline lookup yields CDR1 LGHDT and CDR2 YNNKEL (reference sequence). This chain's CDR3 is CASSLITGTLSGANVLTF. The CDR3, as DNA: TGTGCCAGCAGCCTCATCACCGGGACGCTCTCTGGGGCCAACGTCCTGACTTTC.

This clonotype was recorded many times. The chain is built from TRBV4-3 and TRBJ2-3; 11 bases are a match to TRBD2. Germline loops: CDR1 LGHNA, CDR2 YSLEER. The CDR3 covers 18 residues. With V trimmed by 4 bases and J by 3 bases, 12 bases remained unmatched. The CDR3 coding sequence is TGCGCCAGCAGCCCGAGCCGACGTAGCGGGGGGGCTACAGATACGCAGTATTTT. This gives the protein CASSPSRRSGGATDTQYF.

This clonotype has ten or more counts. The chain uses TRBV9 and TRBJ2-3, with TRBD1 identical over 10 bases. CDR1 SGDLS and CDR2 YYNGEE come from the germline V gene. V lost 0 bases to trimming and J lost 3 bases; unmatched junction nucleotides: 10. The CDR3 covers 18 residues. The chain's CDR3 is CASSVAGTGVFGTDTQYF. In nucleotides, the CDR3 is TGTGCCAGCAGCGTAGCCGGGACAGGGGTTTTCGGGACAGATACGCAGTATTTT.

This clonotype appeared many times. The rearrangement joins TRBV6-5 to TRBJ1-5; weak D call: TRBD1 (5 bases). Trimming cost V 6 bases and J 0 bases, with 12 bases left between them. The CDR3 has 15 residues. Looked up from germline, CDR1 is MNHEY and CDR2 is SVGAGI. This chain's CDR3 is CASSPVRGSNQPQHF. The CDR3 DNA reads as TGTGCCAGCAGCCCCGTAAGGGGTAGCAATCAGCCCCAGCATTTT.

The table lists this clonotype with many counts. This sequence joins TRBV30 and TRBJ1-2; a weak D match, TRBD1 (5 bases). This CDR3 is 12 amino acids long. The germline V and J ends were trimmed by 2 bases and 8 bases, with 12 bases remaining between them. Germline V CDR1 and CDR2: GTSNPN, SVGIG (reference sequence). Written as DNA, the CDR3 is TGTGCCTGGAGTCCTCAAGGGGACGGCTACACCTTC. Translated: CAWSPQGDGYTF.

This clonotype came up many times. The rearrangement uses TRBV12-3 or TRBV12-4 and TRBJ2-2; D perhaps matches TRBD1 (6 bases). CDR3 length: 14 amino acids. V was shortened by 3 bases and J by 5 bases, with 10 bases between the two germline ends. In nucleotides, the CDR3 is TGTGCCAGCAGTTTGCACAGGGTAACCGGGGAGCTGTTTTTT. Translated, it gives CASSLHRVTGELFF.

This clonotype was detected many times. This likely comes from a read error, as the CDR3 has no conserved phenylalanine or tryptophan at its end. The limits of the CDR3 on the DNA are not certain, so only TCRdb's listed CDR3 is given. V gene TRBV4-1 combines with J gene TRBJ1-1; the D call of TRBD1 is as the table states it, not checked on the DNA. The germline CDR1 and CDR2 sequences are MGHRA and YSYEKL. The CDR3 is 14 residues long, ends included. The CDR3 sequence: CASSQDNRGTEALL.